A selection of T cell receptor beta chains follows, all from one sample in a study of CD8+CD57+ T cells in acquired aplastic anemia. TCRdb reprocessed the reads with MiXCR, giving one entry per CDR3 protein. The table includes about 420,000 distinct CDR3 sequences, 55% to 70% detected once. Sequenced input: sorted CD4+, CD8+, or CD8+CD57+ T cells (not recorded which) from PBMCs. The receptor set was obtained from a human donor in good health, serving as a control. The CDR3 runs from the conserved cysteine through the conserved F or W. The D gene is left open where the match is weak. Expanded clones get a size class; other rows say once, few or many, or leave the size out.

TRBJ2-5 NA TRBV6-1 NA TGTGCCAGCCACGAAGTGGGGGGGGCCAGAGAGACCCAGTACTTC CASHEVGGARETQYF
TRBJ2-1 TRBD2 TRBV25-1 once TGTGCCAGCAGTGACATGTCCGGGAGGGATGATCTCAATGAGCAGTTCTTC CASSDMSGRDDLNEQFF
TRBJ1-2 NA TRBV7-4 NA TGTGCCAGCAGCCAGGACTCTGGAAACACCATATGTTTTACCTTC CASSQDSGNTICFTF
TRBJ2-3 NA TRBV4-3 few TGCGCCAGCCGCCAAGAGCGGTACACAGATACGCAGTATTTT CASRQERYTDTQYF
TRBJ2-3 NA TRBV9 NA TGCGCCAGCAGCTTGGTCGGGGCCCCAGATACGCAGTATTTT CASSLVGAPDTQYF
TRBJ1-4 NA TRBV25-1 NA TGTGCCAGCAGTGAGAATGGGGGCCGCAATGAAAAACTGTTTTTT CASSENGGRNEKLFF
TRBJ1-2 TRBD1 TRBV6-5 many TGTGCCAGCAGTCGACAGGGCCTCGCACCAAACTATGGCTACACCTTC CASSRQGLAPNYGYTF
TRBJ1-3 NA TRBV12-3/TRBV12-4 NA TGTGCCAGCAGTTTAGTCACCGGGACAACTGGAAACACCATATATTTT CASSLVTGTTGNTIYF
TRBJ2-1 TRBD2 TRBV11-2 NA TGTGCCAGCAGCTTAGAGAGGACTAGCGGGGGGGACAATGAGCAGTTCTTC CASSLERTSGGDNEQFF
TRBJ1-1 NA TRBV29-1 many TGCAGCGTTGAACGGGCGCGAGGGAACACTGAAGCTTTCTTT CSVERARGNTEAFF
TRBJ2-7 NA TRBV25-1 NA TGTGCCAGCAGCTTATTCATCGGGGATTACGAGCAGTACTTC CASSLFIGDYEQYF
TRBJ1-3 NA TRBV7-9 NA TGTGCCAGCAGATCCGGACTATCCAGGCGAGACACCCTGTATTTT CASRSGLSRRDTLYF
TRBJ2-7 NA TRBV11-3 NA TGTGACAGCAGCTTAGGTTCACGTATGGGGGAGCAGTACTTC CDSSLGSRMGEQYF
TRBJ1-5 NA TRBV24-1 NA TGTGCCACCAGTGATTCGGACACCAATCAGCCCCAGCATTTT CATSDSDTNQPQHF
TRBJ1-3 TRBD1 TRBV30 many TGTGCCTGGGGACAGGGTGCCGGAAACACCATATATTTT CAWGQGAGNTIYF
TRBJ1-2 NA TRBV9 NA TGTGCCAGCAAGGGGGGGTACGTTAGCGGTGGCTACACCTTC CASKGGYVSGGYTF
TRBJ1-4 TRBD1 TRBV20-1 NA TGCAGTGCTAGCAGACAGGGAAACGAAAAACTGTTTTTT CSASRQGNEKLFF
TRBJ1-2 NA TRBV5-1 NA TGCGCCAGCAGCTTGGCAACAGGCCTATGTGGCTACACCTTC CASSLATGLCGYTF
TRBJ2-3 NA TRBV6-5 NA TGTGCCAGCAGTTATTTCGCCCGGGGGGCCACAGATATGCAGTATTTT CASSYFARGATDMQYF
TRBJ2-7 TRBD1 TRBV2 NA TGTGCCAGCAGTGGAAGGGGACAGCTAACCTACGAGCAGTACTTC CASSGRGQLTYEQYF
TRBJ2-7 TRBD1 TRBV30 few TGTGCCTGGGGATCCGGGACAGGGATAGAGGAGCAGTACTTC CAWGSGTGIEEQYF
TRBJ2-3 NA TRBV6-1 NA TGTGCCAGCAGGGGCCGCCAATCGACAGATACGCAGTATTTT CASRGRQSTDTQYF
TRBJ2-5 TRBD2 TRBV15 NA TGTGCCACCAGCAGAGATAGAAGCGGGGCAGAGTACCAAGAGACCCAGTACTTC CATSRDRSGAEYQETQYF
TRBJ2-5 TRBD2 TRBV20-1 NA TGCAGTGCTAGAGTAGCGGGGGGGCCGGAGACCCAGTACTTC CSARVAGGPETQYF
TRBJ2-3 TRBD2 TRBV25-1 once TGTGCCAGCAGGGGGGGCGGGGGGGAGGTAGATACGCAGTATTTT CASRGGGGEVDTQYF
TRBJ1-4 NA TRBV14 NA TGTGCCAGCAGCCAAGACCCGGTTGAAAAACTGTTTTTT CASSQDPVEKLFF
TRBJ1-5 NA TRBV9 NA TGTGCCAGCGGGGAGGGAGTCAGCAATCAGCCCCAGCATTTT CASGEGVSNQPQHF
TRBJ2-5 TRBD1 TRBV20-1 NA TGCAGTGCTAGACGCAGGGGGCTACACCAGACCCAGTACTTC CSARRRGLHQTQYF
TRBJ1-1 NA TRBV5-6 NA TGTGCCAGCAGCTCTCCGAACGGGGGCGGGTACACTGAAGCTTTCTTT CASSSPNGGGYTEAFF
TRBJ2-1 NA TRBV7-3 NA TGTGCCAGCAGCTCTCCCTTAACTGAGTTCGATGAGCAGTTCTTC CASSSPLTEFDEQFF
TRBJ1-1 NA TRBV10-3 many TGTGCCATCAGCTGGACAGTGAACACTGAAGCTTTCTTT CAISWTVNTEAFF
TRBJ2-1 TRBD2 TRBV6-6 NA TGTGCCGCCAGGGGAGGCGGGGGGGAGAACTACAATGAGCAGTTCTTC CAARGGGGENYNEQFF
TRBJ2-7 NA TRBV29-1 NA TGCGGCAGCAGAAAGACAGATGCCTACGAGCAGTACTTC CGSRKTDAYEQYF
TRBJ1-1 TRBD1 TRBV27 few TGTGCCAGCAGTTGGGACAGGGTTTCCACTGAAGCTTTCTTT CASSWDRVSTEAFF
TRBJ1-5 NA TRBV20-1 NA NA CSARLCATGGTGNQPQHF
TRBJ2-5 TRBD1 TRBV7-2 NA TGTGCCAGCAGCTTGGCCGGGACAGGGGAGACCCAGTACTTC CASSLAGTGETQYF
TRBJ1-6 TRBD1 TRBV7-6 NA TGTGTTAGCAGCTTAGATACCGGGACAGGGGATTCACCCCTCCACTTT CVSSLDTGTGDSPLHF
TRBJ2-2 TRBD2 TRBV29-1 NA TGCAGCGGCGGACGGGGGGGGCAGGGCGGGGAGCTGTTTTTT CSGGRGGQGGELFF
TRBJ1-2 TRBD1 TRBV20-1 NA TGCAGCGCGCCGGGACAGGGGGAATCGGGCTACACCTTC CSAPGQGESGYTF
TRBJ1-4 TRBD1 TRBV10-3 NA TGTGCCATCAGTGAGGCCGACAGGGGGGCAAATGAAAAGCCGTTTTTT CAISEADRGANEKPFF
TRBJ1-2 NA TRBV6-5 many TGTGCCAGCAGTGAGTCAGGGACCCCCTATGGCTACACCTTC CASSESGTPYGYTF
TRBJ2-6 NA TRBV7-9 once TGTGCCAGCAGCCCCCGGGCTTCTGGGGCCAACGTCCTGACTTTC CASSPRASGANVLTF
TRBJ1-6 TRBD1 TRBV5-4 many TGTGCCAGCAGGGAGGGACAGATTAATTCACCCCTCCACTTT CASREGQINSPLHF
TRBJ2-7 TRBD2 TRBV20-1 many TGCAGTGCTAGGTTAGGACTAGCTAACTCCTACGAGCAGTACTTC CSARLGLANSYEQYF
TRBJ1-2 NA TRBV2 few TGTGCCAGAAGGGAACAGGGAGGTGGCTACACCTTC CARREQGGGYTF
TRBJ1-2 NA TRBV19 NA TGTGCCAGTACTCCAACGGGCGAGGATAGGTGGGAGGACTATGGCTACACCTTC CASTPTGEDRWEDYGYTF
TRBJ2-1 NA TRBV2 NA TGTGCCAGCAAAGGAGAAGATGAGCAGTTCTTC CASKGEDEQFF